This is a list of T cell receptor beta chains from one sample in a study of OX40 agonist ivuxolimab in advanced cancers. The table came from immunoSEQ multiplex PCR; TCRdb's copy has only in-frame clones and leaves some out. The profile shows 60,000 to 65,000 clones, 85% to 95% of them singletons. Material: CD4+ or CD8+ T cells sorted from blood, obtained in a trial of the OX40 agonist ivuxolimab. The receptors stem from an adult with an advanced solid tumor such as melanoma, head and neck, liver or kidney cancer. Each CDR3 is given with its conserved first and last residue. D genes are given only for firm matches. Size values are once, few and many counts, or a class for expanded clones, and some rows have none.

TRBJ2-7	TRBV6-1	TRBD2	once	TGTGCCAGCAGTGAAAACTGGACTAGCGGGTCGCGGGAGCAGTACTTC	CASSENWTSGSREQYF
TRBJ2-2	TRBV13	TRBD2	NA	TGTGCCAGCAGCCCTTGGAGCGGGAGGTCCGGGGAGCTGTTTTTT	CASSPWSGRSGELFF
TRBJ2-3	TRBV4-2	TRBD2	NA	TGTGCCAGCAGCCCCAGGGGACTAGCGATAAACACAGATACGCAGTATTTT	CASSPRGLAINTDTQYF
TRBJ2-5	TRBV5-1	NA	NA	TGCGCCAGCAGCGTTTCCGGGACCGTCCAAGAGACCCAGTACTTC	CASSVSGTVQETQYF
TRBJ2-2	TRBV7-2	NA	NA	TGTGCCAGCAGCCGATTTGTGGCCGGGGAGCTGTTTTTT	CASSRFVAGELFF
TRBJ1-5	TRBV19	TRBD1	NA	TGTGCCAGTAGTCGGGACAGGGAACCGTACAATCAGCCCCAGCATTTT	CASSRDREPYNQPQHF
TRBJ2-2	TRBV21-1	NA	NA	TGTGCCAGCAGATGGACTAGCTCAGACACCGGGGAGCTGTTTTTT	CASRWTSSDTGELFF
TRBJ1-5	TRBV7-9	TRBD1	NA	TGTGCCAGCACCGGGACAGGGATGGGGAATCAGCCCCAGCATTTT	CASTGTGMGNQPQHF
TRBJ2-2	TRBV5-1	TRBD1	NA	TGCGCCAGCACCCCACGGACAGGGAACACCGGGGAGCTGTTTTTT	CASTPRTGNTGELFF
TRBJ2-2	TRBV9	NA	NA	TGTGCCAGCAGCGTCCGGTGGCCCCGGGCCGGGGAGCTGTTTTTT	CASSVRWPRAGELFF
TRBJ2-7	TRBV27	TRBD1	NA	TGTGCCAGCAGTCCCCCGGGACAGGGGCCCTACGAGCAGTACTTC	CASSPPGQGPYEQYF
TRBJ2-7	TRBV19	NA	NA	TGTGCCACCAACCCCTCGGGGAGTGGGTACGAGCAGTACTTC	CATNPSGSGYEQYF
TRBJ2-7	TRBV2	NA	NA	TGTGCCAGCAGTGTGGGCCAGGGCTCTTCCTACGAGCAGTACTTC	CASSVGQGSSYEQYF
TRBJ2-5	TRBV2	NA	NA	TGTGCCAGCGGAGACGTTCCGATGCAAGAGACCCAGTACTTC	CASGDVPMQETQYF
TRBJ1-3	TRBV6-1	NA	NA	TGTGCCAGCACCCAGGCAGGTCACCCTGGAAACACCATATATTTT	CASTQAGHPGNTIYF
TRBJ2-7	TRBV28	NA	once	TGTGCCAGCAGTTTGAGACAGGGAGGGTCCTACTGGGGAACCTACGAGCAGTACTTC	CASSLRQGGSYWGTYEQYF
TRBJ2-7	TRBV2	NA	NA	TGTGCCAGCAGTGGGTGGGTCTACGAGCAGTACTTC	CASSGWVYEQYF
TRBJ1-3	TRBV2	NA	NA	TGTGCCAGCACCCTGATCGGAGGAAACACCATATATTTT	CASTLIGGNTIYF
TRBJ1-1	TRBV19	TRBD1	NA	TGTGCCAGTAAACCGGGACAGGTGCCGAACACTGAAGCTTTCTTT	CASKPGQVPNTEAFF